The text below deals with one TCR beta chain. This clone's antigen is unknown. Base qualities were left out, and no much larger clone turns up one base away. The library was produced with the immunoSEQ multiplex PCR assay. The source study handled its data this way. Preprocessing removed nonproductive sequences and CDR3s not starting with C, not ending with F or W, or shorter than 7 amino acids. Antigen-specific clonotypes were called with the MANAFEST web app on the basis of expansion relative to the reference and to other culture wells. A clone counted as positive if significantly expanded in 2 of 3 replicate wells versus the reference culture at FDR below 0.05. A further requirement for positive clones was significant expansion compared with all other tandem wells, along with an odds ratio above 5. CDR3 homology was measured as pairwise Levenshtein distance, computed with the stringdist R package after trimming three terminal residues from each end. TCRdb's version of the immuneACCESS table is confined to in-frame rearrangements and falls short of the full clone set. An unresolved V gene accounts for under half of the shortfall where checked; the remainder is of unknown origin. V and J calls and clone size are as listed in that table; D and trimming were resolved from the DNA. In all, the sample holds 10,000 or so clones, and about 79% of those were seen once. Jointly, the top ten make up about 25% of the sample.

The data derive from a study of CD4 T cells in relation to SARS-CoV-2 and coronaviruses (dated by TCRdb to about 2021). In terms of the full investigation: In the ViraFEST assay, PBMCs were cultured with antigen for roughly ten days, after which TCR beta CDR3s were sequenced to identify clonal expansions specific to the antigen. The negative reference condition was either a culture with an HIV-1 Nef peptide pool or a culture with no peptide. Shared crossreactive spike epitopes were mapped to their HLA restriction using patient-derived lymphoblastoid cell lines. At the level of individual TCR clonotypes, the study measured memory CD4+ T cell crossreactivity between SARS-CoV-2 spike protein and common cold coronavirus spike proteins. The Adaptive Biotechnologies TCR-sequencing kit was used for samples from three pre-COVID donors and for the naive versus memory experiments, whereas the other data were Illumina-based. A different TCR-beta assay, based on Illumina, was used to sequence expansion assays from other donors in the study.

Broader findings and caveats from the paper: Memory CD4+ clonotypes crossrecognizing SARS-CoV-2 and at least one common cold coronavirus spike were found in 55% to 75% of donors. The study was limited by small numbers of patients and tested TCRs. No donor contributed both pre-pandemic and post-infection samples, which limited tracing the source of pre-existing responses. Because the crossreactivity analysis focused on spike protein, crossreactivity against other viral proteins was not assessed. Significantly weaker SARS-CoV-2-driven expansion was shown by crossreactive clones than by monoreactive clones, consistent with antigenic imprinting.

CD4+ T cells from unexposed donors were collected before the COVID-19 pandemic (2011-2018). After approximately eleven days of culture, CD4+ T cells were isolated with the EasySep CD4+ T cell isolation kit. Unexposed donor CD4+ T cells were tested for reactivity to SARS-CoV-2 S and N and four common cold coronavirus spike pools, as cell number allowed. PBMCs were cultured at around 2 million per well in IMDM supplemented with 5% human AB serum and 9 to 10 IU/ml IL-2. Half of the culture medium was replaced with fresh IL-2-containing medium on days 3 and 7. In general, triplicate replicate wells were used for every peptide culture condition. The leukapheresis product used for the unexposed donors was purchased from a commercial source. PBMCs were isolated from leukapheresis product or whole blood by Ficoll-Paque PLUS gradient centrifugation. PBMCs were either used fresh in the expansion assay or cryopreserved at -140 degrees C. The QIAamp Micro DNA Kit was used to extract genomic DNA from the CD4+ T cells.

Sequenced input: CD4+ T cells from PBMCs, cultured in vitro. The TCR was taken from a human donor in good health.

The CDR3 sequence is CASSVEAARSTDTQYF. The DNA sequence follows: TGTGCCAGCAGCGTAGAGGCCGCTCGTAGCACAGATACGCAGTATTTT. The sequence is built from TRBV9 and TRBJ2-3; the D gene lacks a confident call. A distance of 11 bases separates the germline ends of V and J, which lose 0 bases and 0 bases respectively. The germline V gene supplies CDR1 SGDLS and CDR2 YYNGEE. The CDR3 measures 16 amino acids from cysteine to phenylalanine. Only the CDR3 DNA is retained, 48 bases long and in frame from the first base.